Following are 16 T cell receptor beta chains from one sample sequenced in a study of blood T cell repertoires in COVID-19. Data came from immunoSEQ multiplex PCR; TCRdb stores just in-frame clones and leaves some out. The repertoire consists of more than 150,000 clones, with around 90% occurring once and the leading ten covering 6.7%. The specimen was peripheral blood. The receptors here all came from a man in his forties with acute or convalescent COVID-19.

This rearrangement joins TRBV13 to TRBJ2-1; 8 bases are shared with TRBD1. This CDR3 is 16 amino acids long. The ends lost 5 bases at V and 4 bases at J; junction bases unmatched: 10. The germline V gene encodes CDR1 PRHDT and CDR2 FYEKMQ (reference sequence). CDR3 sequence (DNA): TGTGCCAGCAGCACATCAGGGGGCAGGGGTTACAATGAGCAGTTCTTC. Translated, it gives CASSTSGGRGYNEQFF.

J is TRBJ2-2 and V is TRBV18, with 9 bases aligning to TRBD1. The J segment lost 4 bases and the V segment lost 3 bases, leaving 6 bases of the junction unmatched. The CDR3 runs 16 residues. Germline V CDR1 and CDR2: KGHSH, LQKENI. CDR3: CASSPATGGSTGELFF. The DNA of the CDR3 is TGTGCCAGCTCACCTGCGACAGGGGGAAGCACCGGGGAGCTGTTTTTT.

The chain combines TRBV7-8 with TRBJ2-1; 13 bases line up with TRBD2. Trimming removed 5 bases from V and 7 bases from J; junction bases left unmatched: 5. Germline V gene lookup returns CDR1 SGHVS and CDR2 FQNEAQ. The CDR3 length is 15 residues. CDR3 DNA: TGTGCCAGCAGCGCACTAGCGGGGGGGCGGAATGAGCAGTTCTTC. The encoded protein is CASSALAGGRNEQFF.

In its sample, this clone was seen once. The chain is built from TRBV30 and TRBJ2-7; no firm D call. In germline, CDR1 is GTSNPN, CDR2 SVGIG (reference sequence). The CDR3 is 11 residues long. V was cut by 4 bases and J by 4 bases, with 8 bases left in between. The CDR3 DNA reads TGTGCCTGGAACAGAGAATACGAGCAGTACTTC. Translated: CAWNREYEQYF.

The CDR3 coding sequence is TGTGCCAGCGGTAACCCGGGACAGGGAGCGAACACTGAAGCTTTCTTT. Protein sequence: CASGNPGQGANTEAFF. This chain uses TRBV5-6 with TRBJ1-1; TRBD1 matches at 9 bases. The CDR3 covers 16 residues. J gave up 1 base and V 7 bases, and 11 bases lay outside the gene matches. From germline, CDR1 is SGHDT and CDR2 YYEEEE.

The V gene is TRBV7-2, the J gene TRBJ2-1; possible D gene TRBD1, 6 bases. The CDR3 is 15 residues long. From germline, CDR1 is SGHTA and CDR2 FQGNSA. V lost 1 base and J lost 7, with 14 bases in between. CDR3 residues: CASSLVTGMMNEQFF. CDR3 sequence (DNA): TGTGCCAGCAGCTTAGTGACAGGCATGATGAATGAGCAGTTCTTC.

The rearrangement joins TRBV5-1 to TRBJ2-3; 13 bases are shared with TRBD2. Trimming cost V 5 bases and J 4 bases; bases outside gene matches: 4. Per the germline V gene, CDR1 is SGHRS and CDR2 is YFSETQ. CDR3 length equals 15 residues. Here the CDR3 reads CASRLLAGGSDTQYF. The CDR3 coding sequence is TGCGCCAGCAGACTACTAGCGGGGGGGTCAGATACGCAGTATTTT.

The CDR3 DNA reads TGCAGCGTTGAAAGGACAGGGTGGGGAGGTGAAGCTTTCTTT. Its protein is CSVERTGWGGEAFF. The chain employs TRBV29-1 and TRBJ1-1, with TRBD1 identical over 8 bases. CDR3 length equals 14 residues. V lost 2 bases and J lost 7; bases outside the gene matches: 9. Per the germline V gene, CDR1 is SQVTM and CDR2 is ANQGSEA.

This clone was observed a few times. The chain carries TRBV6-1 and TRBJ1-1, with 9 bases aligning to TRBD1. Germline V gene sequence: CDR1 MNHNS, CDR2 SASEGT. With V trimmed by 5 bases and J by 0 bases, 7 bases remained unmatched. The length of the CDR3 is 16 residues. CDR3 coding DNA: TGTGCCAGCAGTCAAGGGACAGGGAGGGTGAACACTGAAGCTTTCTTT. Translation: CASSQGTGRVNTEAFF.

V usage is TRBV7-8 and J usage is TRBJ2-2, with 12 positions matching TRBD2. Germline V gene lookup returns CDR1 SGHVS and CDR2 FQNEAQ. The CDR3 is 16 amino acids. The V segment lost 5 bases and the J segment 8 bases; nucleotides outside the gene matches: 9. In DNA, the CDR3 is TGTGCCAGCAGCCCCCGACTAGCGGGGGTTTCAGGGGAGCTGTTTTTT. Translation: CASSPRLAGVSGELFF.

The gene calls are TRBV6-1 and TRBJ1-1, with D possibly being TRBD1 (6 bases). Germline V gene data show CDR1 as MNHNS and CDR2 as SASEGT. The CDR3 sequence is 15 residues long. Trimming left V 2 bases short and J 0 bases short, with 10 bases between. This CDR3 is CASSEYGQMNTEAFF. The CDR3 bases are TGTGCCAGCAGTGAATATGGACAGATGAACACTGAAGCTTTCTTT.

The chain employs TRBV6-6 and TRBJ2-7; 8 bases map to TRBD1. The CDR3 extends over 16 amino acids. The V gene's germline CDR1 is MNHNY and CDR2 SVGAGI (reference sequence). V lost 5 bases to trimming and J lost 5 bases; unmatched junction nucleotides: 14. The CDR3 coding sequence is TGTGCCAGCAGTGTACGTCGACAGGGGACGTACCACGAGCAGTACTTC. This codes for CASSVRRQGTYHEQYF.

For the CDR3, the DNA is TGTGCCAGCTCACGGGACAGTGAACGCTCCTACGAGCAGTACTTC. Translating gives CASSRDSERSYEQYF. This rearrangement joins TRBV18 to TRBJ2-7; 7 nucleotides line up with TRBD1. CDR3 size: 15 residues. Unmatched junction bases numbered 6, after V lost 4 bases and J lost 0 bases. Germline V gene lookup returns CDR1 KGHSH and CDR2 LQKENI.

The rearrangement links TRBV6-2 or TRBV6-3 to TRBJ2-1; TRBD2 might be the D (6 bases). V gave up 0 bases and J gave up 4 bases, with 13 bases separating them. Germline values: CDR1 MNHEY, CDR2 SVGEGT. The CDR3 loop spans 16 amino acids. This CDR3 is CASSYSVGGKYNEQFF. DNA of the CDR3: TGTGCCAGCAGTTACTCAGTCGGGGGAAAATACAATGAGCAGTTCTTC.

This clone was picked up one time. The V gene is TRBV10-3, the J gene TRBJ2-7, with 11 positions matching TRBD1. Looked up from germline, CDR1 is ENHRY and CDR2 is SYGVKD. V lost 7 bases and J lost 2; bases outside the gene matches: 4. The CDR3 sequence is 14 residues long. CDR3 region: CAINPGQGAYEQYF. CDR3 DNA sequence: TGTGCCATCAACCCGGGACAGGGGGCCTACGAGCAGTACTTC.

The chain has TRBV6-5 and TRBJ2-2; 9 bases fit TRBD1. The germline V gene encodes CDR1 MNHEY and CDR2 SVGAGI. Losses at the gene ends were 5 bases for V and 0 bases for J; bases not matched to a gene: 1. The CDR3 totals 15 residues. CDR3 sequence reads: CASSRDRANTGELFF. The DNA for the CDR3 is TGTGCCAGCAGTCGGGACAGGGCGAACACCGGGGAGCTGTTTTTT.